The rows below give T cell receptor beta chains drawn from one sample of a study of blood T cell repertoires in COVID-19. Method: immunoSEQ multiplex PCR; TCRdb's copy keeps in-frame clones and lacks some. This sample has 200,000 or so clones; around 84% occur once, and the top ten carry over 13%. Sequencing used peripheral blood. Receptors were obtained from a man aged 25-40 years with active or convalescent COVID-19. Both conserved end residues are part of each CDR3. The D gene is left open where the match is weak. Clone size, where shown, is once, few, many, or a class for clones that have expanded.

size	length	V	D	J	DNA	CDR3
NA	14	TRBV28	NA	TRBJ1-1	TGTGCCAGCAGTTTGGAAACAGGGATTCGTGTAGCTTTCTTT	CASSLETGIRVAFF
once	15	TRBV7-2	NA	TRBJ2-3	TGTGCCAGCAGCTTAGCGGGAGGACGCACAGATACGCAGTATTTT	CASSLAGGRTDTQYF
NA	13	TRBV19	TRBD1	TRBJ1-2	TGTGCCAGTATGGGACAGGGTTCGGAAGGCTACACCTTC	CASMGQGSEGYTF
NA	16	TRBV19	TRBD1	TRBJ1-5	TGTGCCAGTAGTACTGGACAGGGGGAGGGCAATCAGCCCCAGCATTTT	CASSTGQGEGNQPQHF
once	16	TRBV7-9	TRBD2	TRBJ2-3	TGTGCCAGCAGGGCCGGGACTAGCGGGATTTCAGATACGCAGTATTTT	CASRAGTSGISDTQYF
NA	17	TRBV7-6	NA	TRBJ2-1	TGTGCCAGCAGCTTAGAGGAGCTAACCCGCTCCTACAATGAGCAGTTCTTC	CASSLEELTRSYNEQFF
few	15	TRBV27	NA	TRBJ1-6	TGTGCCAGCAGTTTAGGGGGCAGCGGTAATTCACCCCTCCACTTT	CASSLGGSGNSPLHF
NA	10	TRBV6-2/TRBV6-3	NA	TRBJ2-3	TGTGCCAGCAGTGCTGGACAGCTAGTCTTT	CASSAGQLVF
once	16	TRBV11-2	NA	TRBJ2-1	TGTGCCAGCAGCCCAGGGGTCAGTCAGCTCTACAATGAGCAGTTCTTC	CASSPGVSQLYNEQFF
NA	15	TRBV6-2/TRBV6-3	TRBD1	TRBJ1-2	TGTGCCAGCAGTTATGGACAGGGGGTTCGCTATGGCTACACCTTC	CASSYGQGVRYGYTF
NA	14	TRBV5-4	TRBD1	TRBJ2-5	TGTGCCAGCAGCGTCGACAGGGGTGCAGAGACCCAGTACTTC	CASSVDRGAETQYF
once	12	TRBV5-4	NA	TRBJ1-6	TGTGCCACCACTACTACTTTGGCACCCCTCCACTTT	CATTTTLAPLHF
NA	15	TRBV5-1	TRBD2	TRBJ2-5	TGCGCCAGCAGCTTGGCTAGCGGGGGAGGAGAGACCCAGTACTTC	CASSLASGGGETQYF
NA	14	TRBV10-3	TRBD1	TRBJ1-1	TGTGCCATCGCGGGGACAGGGACACCAACTGAAGCTTTCTTT	CAIAGTGTPTEAFF
NA	15	TRBV6-5	TRBD1	TRBJ1-2	TGTGCCAGCAGTTACGGGACAGGGTCTATCGATGGCTACACCTTC	CASSYGTGSIDGYTF
NA	13	TRBV28	NA	TRBJ1-3	TGTGCCAGCAGTTTCCAGCCCGGGGTCACCATATATTTT	CASSFQPGVTIYF
NA	16	TRBV5-1	TRBD2	TRBJ2-1	TGCGCCAGCAGCTTTCGGCGGGGGGACGTATACAATGAGCAGTTCTTC	CASSFRRGDVYNEQFF
once	17	TRBV4-3	TRBD2	TRBJ2-1	TGCGCCAGCAGCCAAGATAGGGCTAGCGGATACTACAATGAGCAGTTCTTC	CASSQDRASGYYNEQFF
NA	19	TRBV11-2	NA	TRBJ1-2	TGTGCCAGCAGCCCTACCCCATCAATCACAGGAAAACACGCCTATGGCTACACCTTC	CASSPTPSITGKHAYGYTF
once	14	TRBV7-3	NA	TRBJ1-4	TGTGCCAGCGCAACAACCGGGAGAAGAGAAAAACTGTTTTTT	CASATTGRREKLFF
NA	14	TRBV19	NA	TRBJ2-3	TGTGCCAGTAGCGGACTACAAAGCACAGATACGCAGTATTTT	CASSGLQSTDTQYF
NA	11	TRBV6-2/TRBV6-3	NA	TRBJ2-1	TGTGCCAGCAGTCCAAACAATGAGCAGTTCTTC	CASSPNNEQFF
NA	17	TRBV15	TRBD1	TRBJ2-7	TGTGCCACCAGCATAATCCCGGGACAGGGGGCTTACTACGAGCAGTACTTC	CATSIIPGQGAYYEQYF
NA	16	TRBV28	TRBD1	TRBJ1-3	TGTGCCAGCAGTTTAGGTGGACAGGGCCCTGGAAACACCATATATTTT	CASSLGGQGPGNTIYF
once	15	TRBV6-5	TRBD2	TRBJ2-1	TGTGCCAGCAGTTACTCCCTAGCGGGAGGGTGGGAGCAGTTCTTC	CASSYSLAGGWEQFF
NA	15	TRBV13	NA	TRBJ2-3	TGTGCCAGCAGCTCGAGACTAGTTATATCAGATACGCAGTATTTT	CASSSRLVISDTQYF
once	16	TRBV4-3	NA	TRBJ2-5	TGCGCCAGCAGCCAAGTGCGAGGCCGGGCTAGCGAGGCCCAGTACTTC	CASSQVRGRASEAQYF